A single sample is the source of the 23 T cell receptor beta chains below, sequenced in a study of Ad26.COV2.S vaccination and SARS-CoV-2 variants. Sequencing used immunoSEQ multiplex PCR; TCRdb keeps in-frame clones, though not all of them. The table lists 400,000 to 500,000 clones, about 88% of them singletons, with approximately 2.5% in the top ten. Treatment here: around 19 received Ad26.COV2.S at low or high dose, single or two shots; roughly five received placebo; per-sample allocation not given. Repertoires come from day 63 after the first vaccine or placebo injection. The sample consisted of peripheral blood, taken in a trial of Ad26.COV2.S vaccine versus placebo. Every receptor here comes from a person aged 18 to 65 who received the Ad26.COV2.S COVID-19 vaccine or a placebo.

This rearrangement joins TRBV6-1 to TRBJ1-6; D unresolved. CDR1 and CDR2 from the germline V gene are MNHNS and SASEGT. The length of the CDR3 is 13 residues. Trimming removed 3 bases at V and 10 bases at J, with 10 bases between. The CDR3 loop reads CASSDIVVSPLHF. In DNA form, the CDR3 reads TGTGCCAGCAGTGACATAGTTGTGTCACCCCTCCACTTT.

V gene TRBV19 combines with J gene TRBJ1-4; D might be TRBD1 (6 bases). CDR1 and CDR2 from the germline V gene are LNHDA and SQIVND (reference sequence). This CDR3 has 14 amino acids. With 5 bases removed from V and 7 bases from J, the gap between germline ends came to 14 bases. DNA of the CDR3: TGTGCCAGTAGTTTACAGGGCTTAAGTGAAAAACTGTTTTTT. It specifies CASSLQGLSEKLFF. Drawing the rest from reference TRBV19 and TRBJ1-4, the complete variable domain is DGGITQSPKYLFRKEGQNVTLSCEQNLNHDAMYWYRQDPGQGLRLIYYSQIVNDFQKGDIAEGYSVSREKKESFPLTVTSAQKNPTAFYLCASSLQGLSEKLFFGSGTQLSVL.

The chain employs TRBV20-1 and TRBJ2-5; D is unclear. CDR1 DFQATT and CDR2 SNEGSKA come from the germline V gene (reference sequence). This CDR3 comprises 11 residues. V dropped 2 bases and J dropped 5 bases, with 6 bases sitting between them. This CDR3 is CSARSFETQYF. CDR3 nucleotide sequence: TGCAGTGCTAGATCTTTTGAGACCCAGTACTTC.

This clone came up a few times. The rearrangement uses TRBV7-6 and TRBJ2-3, with D maybe TRBD2 (5 bases). V lost 2 bases, J lost 2 bases, and 8 bases lay in between. The CDR3 extends over 14 amino acids. The germline V gene encodes CDR1 SGHVS and CDR2 FNYEAQ. The CDR3 is CASSLTGSTDTQYF. CDR3 bases: TGTGCCAGCAGCTTAACGGGATCCACAGATACGCAGTATTTT.

The rearrangement joins TRBV5-4 to TRBJ2-1; D uncertain. CDR1 is SGHNT and CDR2 is YYREEE in the germline V gene (reference sequence). Between the trimmed V and J ends, which lost 3 bases and 5 bases, there was a span of 12 bases. CDR3 size: 14 residues. In DNA form, the CDR3 reads TGTGCCAGCAGCTCCTGGACGAGAGACAATGAGCAGTTCTTC. This codes for CASSSWTRDNEQFF.

The genes are TRBV10-1 and TRBJ1-2; 10 nucleotides agree with TRBD1. The length of the CDR3 is 12 residues. CDR1 is WNHNN, CDR2 SYGVQD, per germline (reference sequence). V was pared by 6 bases and J by 7 bases, with 2 bases of the junction left unmatched. The DNA of the CDR3 is TGCGCCAGCAGGGGACAGGGGTTTGGCTACACCTTC. Residues: CASRGQGFGYTF.

The sample holds one count of this clone. The CDR3 region has the DNA TGTGCCAGCAGTGACCAACCTCCAGACTCCTACAATGAGCAGTTCTTC. Its translation is CASSDQPPDSYNEQFF. J is TRBJ2-1 and V is TRBV2, with unresolved D. The germline V gene has CDR1 SNHLY and CDR2 FYNNEI. V lost 3 bases to trimming and J lost 0 bases, with 12 bases between them. This CDR3 contains 16 residues.

This chain connects TRBV9 to TRBJ2-1, with 13 bases lining up with TRBD2. CDR3 size: 18 residues. After removal of 4 bases from V and 4 bases from J, the junction contained 11 bases not matched to a gene. The V gene's germline CDR1 is SGDLS and CDR2 YYNGEE. CDR3 coding DNA: TGTGCCAGCAGCCCTACCCTGGGACTAGCGGGACGATACAATGAGCAGTTCTTC. It yields the protein CASSPTLGLAGRYNEQFF.

The V and J genes are TRBV5-8 and TRBJ1-1; D unclear. Germline CDR1 and CDR2: SGHTS and YDEGEE. Trimming stripped 2 bases from V and 9 bases from J, with 8 bases between. CDR3 length equals 11 residues. The CDR3 DNA sequence: TGTGCCAGCAGCTTCTTAAGGAAAGCTTTCTTT. Amino acids: CASSFLRKAFF.

This clone was counted a few times. V gene TRBV6-1 combines with J gene TRBJ2-1; perhaps TRBD1 as D (5 bases). CDR1 is MNHNS, CDR2 SASEGT, per germline. V was clipped by 4 bases and J by 1 base, with 14 bases between them. The CDR3 totals 16 residues. This CDR3 reads CASSGLQGLSYNEQFF. In DNA, the CDR3 is TGTGCCAGCAGTGGCCTTCAGGGTTTATCCTACAATGAGCAGTTCTTC.

The CDR3 DNA reads as TGTGCCAGCACAGCAGGCTGGAGCTCCTACGAGCAGTACGTC. Amino acids: CASTAGWSSYEQYV. V and J are TRBV6-5 and TRBJ2-7; D is ambiguous. The CDR3 sequence is 14 residues long. Looked up from germline, CDR1 is MNHEY and CDR2 is SVGAGI. The germline V and J ends were trimmed by 7 bases and 0 bases, with 13 bases remaining between them.

V is TRBV5-6 and J is TRBJ2-1, with TRBD1 as a possible D gene (6 bases). Germline V gene lookup returns CDR1 SGHDT and CDR2 YYEEEE. V dropped 0 bases and J dropped 0 bases, with 13 bases sitting between them. This CDR3 contains 17 residues. The CDR3: CASSLGWGLNSYNEQFF. The CDR3, as DNA: TGTGCCAGCAGCTTGGGCTGGGGGCTCAACTCCTACAATGAGCAGTTCTTC.

The chain joins TRBV7-6 to TRBJ2-2; D may match TRBD1 or TRBD2 (5 bases each). CDR3 length: 16 residues. Per germline, CDR1 SGHVS and CDR2 FNYEAQ. Between the trimmed V and J ends, which lost 0 bases and 6 bases, there was a span of 14 bases. CDR3 bases: TGTGCCAGCAGCTTAGCAAACAGTGAGGGGCCCGGGGAGCTGTTTTTT. Translation gives CASSLANSEGPGELFF.

The CDR3 region is CASSLRKLGEDGYTF. The CDR3 DNA reads TGTGCCAGCAGCTTAAGAAAGCTTGGGGAGGACGGCTACACCTTC. The chain couples TRBV7-2 to TRBJ1-2; no definite D call. The length of the CDR3 is 15 residues. V lost 2 bases and J 8 bases, leaving 18 bases between the germline ends. CDR1 and CDR2 from the germline V gene are SGHTA and FQGNSA.

V and J are TRBV15 and TRBJ2-1; possibly TRBD2 for D (5 bases). Trimming stripped 2 bases from V and 0 bases from J, with 14 bases between. CDR3 size: 17 residues. Germline CDR1 is LNHNV and CDR2 is YYDKDF (reference sequence). The CDR3 coding sequence is TGTGCCACCAGCAGAACCTGGACGGGAAACTCCTACAATGAGCAGTTCTTC. Protein: CATSRTWTGNSYNEQFF.

The rearrangement uses TRBV6-2 or TRBV6-3 and TRBJ1-6; D is possibly TRBD1 (5 bases). This CDR3 comprises 17 residues. V gave up 2 bases and J gave up 7 bases, with 18 bases separating them. CDR1 is MNHEY, CDR2 SVGEGT, per germline. CDR3 sequence (DNA): TGTGCCAGCAGTTACCCACCGTTAGGGGTTCGGAATTCACCCCTCCACTTT. Its protein product is CASSYPPLGVRNSPLHF.

This rearrangement joins TRBV7-3 to TRBJ2-7; D remains ambiguous. The V gene's germline CDR1 is SGHTA and CDR2 FQGTGA. Deletions cut 4 bases from V and 2 bases from J, with 9 bases between. This CDR3 is 13 amino acids long. In nucleotides, the CDR3 is TGTGCCAGCAGCTCCGACGGAGCCTACGAGCAGTACGTC. Protein product: CASSSDGAYEQYV.

The J gene is TRBJ2-3, the V gene TRBV3-1 (or the pseudogene TRBV3-2), with D tentatively TRBD2 (5 bases). The CDR3 is 12 residues long. CDR1 and CDR2 from the germline V gene are LGHDT and YNNKEL (reference sequence). V was pared by 5 bases and J by 8 bases, with 11 bases between. CDR3 sequence: CASSVPRGTQYF. For the CDR3, the DNA is TGTGCCAGCAGCGTCCCCCGGGGTACGCAGTATTTT.

The J gene is TRBJ1-2, the V gene TRBV25-1, with 7 bases aligning to TRBD1. The CDR3 runs to 13 residues. Germline V gene sequence: CDR1 MGHDK, CDR2 SYGVNS. The J segment lost 10 bases and the V segment lost 6 bases, leaving 11 bases of the junction unmatched. The CDR3 is CASSAGGHGAYTF. The CDR3 DNA reads as TGTGCCAGCAGCGCAGGGGGTCATGGAGCCTACACCTTC.

The rearrangement links TRBV19 to TRBJ1-3, with D tentatively TRBD1 (6 bases). Trimming shortened V by 7 bases and J by 1 base, and 11 bases separated the two germline ends. There are 14 residues in the CDR3. From germline, CDR1 is LNHDA and CDR2 SQIVND (reference sequence). The CDR3 region is CASTQTGSGNTIYF. The DNA for the CDR3 is TGTGCCAGTACTCAGACAGGTTCTGGAAACACCATATATTTT.

The chain combines TRBV28 with TRBJ1-2; possible D gene TRBD1, 6 bases. CDR1 is MDHEN, CDR2 SYDVKM, per germline. The V gene lost 5 bases and the J gene lost 8 bases, with 18 bases spanning the gap. The CDR3 runs to 14 residues. In DNA, the CDR3 is TGTGCCAGCAGTGCCTTTTGGGGGGCGAGGGGCTACACCTTC. It yields the protein CASSAFWGARGYTF.

DNA for the CDR3: TGTGCCAGCTCACCTCCTCGGACCCTACGTGAAGCTTTCTTT. It encodes CASSPPRTLREAFF. This chain joins TRBV18 and TRBJ1-1; no clear D. The CDR3 spans 14 residues. V lost 3 bases and J 7 bases, leaving 15 bases between the germline ends. Germline V CDR1 and CDR2: KGHSH, LQKENI.

The chain links TRBV21-1 to TRBJ1-5; the table's D gene call, TRBD1, was not cross checked with the DNA. TRBV21-1 is a recognized pseudogene. This CDR3 contains 14 residues. The CDR3 coding sequence is TGTGCCAGCAGCAAGACAGGGAGCAATCAGCCCCAGCATTTT. It encodes CASSKTGSNQPQHF.